The sequence of this T cell receptor beta chain was determined in a study of breast tumors, draining lymph nodes, adjacent tissues. Study-wide points: That most tumor T cells come from lymph nodes remained unproven.

V lost 5 bases, J lost 2 bases, and 2 bases stayed unmatched. There are 14 residues in the CDR3. Germline V CDR1 and CDR2: MNHEY, SVGEGT. About this clonotype: The antigen is not known.

TCRdb recomputed calls from the multiplex PCR reads with MiXCR, one row per CDR3 protein. Here the sample spans 20,000 or so distinct CDR3 sequences, about half being singletons. This sequence originates from a female donor with breast cancer. Some clones in this sample may be carry-over from other donors' samples. Sample: breast tumor tissue. The chain joins TRBV6-2 or TRBV6-3 to TRBJ1-5, with 8 nucleotides matching TRBD1. CDR3 loop: CASSRGQGNQPQHF. CDR3 DNA sequence: TGTGCCAGCAGTAGGGGACAGGGCAATCAGCCCCAGCATTTT.